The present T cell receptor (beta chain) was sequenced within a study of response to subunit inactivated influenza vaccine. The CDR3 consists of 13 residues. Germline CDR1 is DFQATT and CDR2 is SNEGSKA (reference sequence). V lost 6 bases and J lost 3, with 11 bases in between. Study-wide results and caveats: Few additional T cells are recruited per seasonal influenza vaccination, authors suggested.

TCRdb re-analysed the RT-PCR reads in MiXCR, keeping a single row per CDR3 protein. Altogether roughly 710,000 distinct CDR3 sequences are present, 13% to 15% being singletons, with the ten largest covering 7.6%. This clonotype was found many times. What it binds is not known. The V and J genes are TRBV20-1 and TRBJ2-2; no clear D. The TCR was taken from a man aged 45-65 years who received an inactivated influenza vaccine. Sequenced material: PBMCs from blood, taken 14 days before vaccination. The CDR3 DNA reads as TGCAGTGCCTGGGTCCAGGACACCGGGGAGCTGTTTTTT. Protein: CSAWVQDTGELFF.